Included here is one T cell receptor beta chain sequence, with context. The antigen it recognizes is unknown. No base quality information exists; no much larger clone differs at one position. Synthesis of TCR cDNA relied on 5'RACE template switching, a step that introduced a universal primer site along with unique molecular identifiers. cDNA synthesis was primed from both the TCR alpha and TCR beta constant segments. Library amplification used two PCR steps, and the second PCR step added sample barcodes and sequencing adapters. Sequencing of libraries was done on Illumina HiSeq 2500 (2x100 bp) or NovaSeq (2x150 bp). The published analysis was carried out like this. Demultiplexing of reads and collapsing into UMI consensus sequences were performed with MIGEC, and V(D)J alignment was carried out with MiXCR. Vaccine-responding clonotypes were identified with edgeR using replicate PBMC samples, with FDR below 0.01 and a log2 fold change above 5 up to day 15 being required. Bulk clonotypes were assigned CD4 or CD8 identity according to which sequenced CD4 or CD8 repertoire held them at higher abundance. TCRdb passed the public sequencing reads through fastp at Q25 and MiXCR, retaining productive beta sequences. Records with the same CDR3 protein are collapsed into one entry carrying the most frequent genes and DNA. TCRdb's processing, not the study's, gives the V and J calls here. Counted in this sample were 450,000 to 550,000 distinct CDR3 sequences; around a fifth of them appeared once. Together, the top ten hold about 16% of the sample.

The source of the sample is a study of T cells after yellow fever vaccination (dated by TCRdb to the late 2010s). As for the study more broadly: Libraries from fractions with low cell numbers were prepared with the SMART-Seq v4 Ultra Low Input RNA kit. To track T-cell clones before and after primary and booster YFV17D yellow fever vaccination, bulk TCR alpha and beta repertoires were sequenced longitudinally. Two healthy male donors, one aged 18 to 30 and one aged 30 to 40 years, made up the cohort. Blood was collected at multiple timepoints before and after primary and secondary immunization, and bulk PBMC replicates and cell subsets were isolated.

Via the germline V gene, CDR1 is MNHEY and CDR2 SVGAGI. From the cysteine up to the phenylalanine, the CDR3 has a length of 17 residues. Of all the DNA, just the CDR3 is kept, 51 bases in frame from base 1. A distance of 24 bases separates the germline ends of V and J, which lose 4 bases and 8 bases respectively. Overall results and qualifications from the work: Because the study included only a couple of donors, the extent to which the findings can be generalized is limited. A small fraction of clonotypes appeared in both the CD4 and CD8 compartments, likely as a result of convergent recombination. Most clones expanded after primary vaccination (about 96% of CD4 and 88% of CD8) were re-detected after the booster, suggesting that broad memory maintenance occurred. Compared with the primary T-cell response, the secondary T-cell response was faster but weaker, reaching its peak on day 5 rather than on day 15. Because abundant contaminating clonotypes from the bulk population could be contained in FACS-sorted repertoires, computational filtering was required.

Interpreted using the paper, the treatment or condition label stands for: live attenuated yellow fever vaccine strain. Two biological replicates of bulk PBMCs were collected at each blood-draw timepoint. PBMCs were isolated from peripheral blood using a standard Ficoll-Paque protocol. TriZol was used to extract RNA from bulk PBMCs, from CD4 and CD8 fractions, and from dextramer-positive and dextramer-negative fractions. This TCR was sampled from a man aged 18 to 35 who received the YFV17D yellow fever vaccine. The sequencing used PBMCs, collected roughly 20 days after the first yellow fever vaccination. This sequence uses TRBV6-5 and TRBJ2-1; the D call is tentative, TRBD1 or TRBD2, as each matches 5 bases. The nucleotide sequence reads TGTGCCAGCAGTTGGGACCGTGAGACCCTAGCTATGGATGAGCAGTTCTTC. Translated, it gives CASSWDRETLAMDEQFF.